This TCR beta chain is drawn from a study of cytomegalovirus exposure and HLA in healthy donors (TCRdb year 2017). Turning to the overall study: An earlier analysis of approximately 590 of the donors reported 250 to 350 Gb of sequence data and around 120 million unique TCR beta sequences from about 179 million T cells. Approximately 300 gigabases of sequencing data and roughly 80 million unique TCR sequences made up an early release that covered several hundred HLA-typed donors. Among the roughly 400 genotyped donors, roughly 80% belonged to the genetic ancestry cluster associated with self-reported Caucasian donors. The aim of the study was to test whether cataloging public T cell receptors could identify signatures of past pathogen exposure. Using immunosequencing, the study profiled T cell repertoires from 550 to 750 subjects and related those repertoires to cytomegalovirus serostatus. Along with the approximately 650-subject first cohort, a separate validation cohort of over a hundred different subjects was used. High-throughput TCR immunosequencing, statistical association of individual TCRs with disease status, and machine learning were combined to predict cytomegalovirus infection status. A later analysis re-examined previously published TCR beta repertoires from roughly 650 donors and added high-resolution HLA genotyping to investigate patterns of TCR occurrence. Rather than using new phenotypic data, the later analysis identified candidate immune exposures from TCR beta sequences and from how often those sequences occurred across donors. An earlier analysis of a few hundred of the donors applied high-throughput TCR beta sequencing to assess whether each TCR beta V gene segment acted as functional or pseudogenic. Donor age, sex, ethnicity and CMV serostatus were collected together with the repertoire data. A later genetic analysis used genome-wide SNP genotypes for about 65% of the 666 donors, treating that subset as a discovery cohort. All discovery cohort repertoires had been generated using a single sequencing platform. HLA typing covered class I and class II loci at four-digit resolution. Typing coverage varied by locus: roughly 629-640 donors for A, B, C, DRB1 and DQB1; more than 500 for DQA1; more than 600 for DPA1; under 490 for DPB1. Four to six DR-DQ haplotypes were handled as single units for association and clustering, since linkage in the cohort was strong. Among some 410 genotyped donors of the cohort, an average of roughly 230,000 unique TCR beta nucleotide sequences was sequenced per donor, of which about 20% were non-productive.

Here is what the overall study found, with its caveats: Compared with the roughly 700-donor mean, donors in an Asian-associated ancestry cluster had fewer N-insertions in productive TCRs, according to a later genetic analysis. A later analysis found that TCR association rates varied across HLA loci, with DRB1 alleles showing the most associated TCRs and HLA-C alleles the fewest. Immune exposure information for the cohort was limited to CMV serostatus. Because the 87-base-pair reads could not distinguish some IMGT-functional V segments, including TRBV6-2 and TRBV6-3, those segments were excluded. Compared with equally common non-associated chains, HLA-associated TCR beta chains in a later analysis were more clonally expanded and had lower generation probabilities. A further reported finding was that TCR beta sequences accurately predicted the HLA-A and HLA-B alleles for most subjects in the first cohort. A later analysis associated about 17,000 TCR beta sequences with specific HLA alleles at a false discovery rate of 0.05. An association between a missense DCLRE1C variant and V-gene and J-gene trimming of TCR beta chains was found in a later genetic analysis and replicated in an independent cohort. The study gave a list of 150 to 200 TCR beta chains associated with cytomegalovirus. The classifier was reported to diagnose cytomegalovirus status with high specificity and sensitivity in both the original cohort and the validation cohort. Because some donors lacked HLA typing at each locus, the association tests relied only on the typed subset. It was suggested by the authors that the approach could potentially be generalized to other disease states and immunological phenotypes. A later analysis found that most CMV-associated TCR beta chains appeared HLA-restricted, with HLA associations seemingly driven largely by CMV exposure. Linkage disequilibrium might explain the correlated functional status among segregating V segments, but an unknown experimental factor could not be excluded. Broadly in line with IMGT annotations, most TCR beta V segments showed up in productive rearrangements about 90% or about 30% of the time in an earlier analysis of approximately 600 of the donors. Several of the top co-occurrence clusters appeared to be linked to parvovirus B19, influenza, CMV and Epstein-Barr virus, according to a later analysis. In vitro tests confirmed that three of the cytomegalovirus-associated TCR beta chains recognize cytomegalovirus antigens. Only TCR beta chains were sequenced in this cohort, and the absence of alpha or paired-chain data limited detectable features. When HLA alleles, especially DR and DQ, strongly co-occurred, TCR associations were difficult to assign to individual alleles. Most TCR sequences were seen in very few donors, while some public TCRs were found in many individuals. A cluster of highly shared sequence variants was judged likely to represent a technical artifact of the sequencing pipeline. Approximately 18 rarely observed V segments, including chromosome 9 orphons, were excluded from the earlier analysis of several hundred of the donors because counts were too low. Presence/absence analyses assumed roughly uniform sequencing depth across donors, an assumption that may not hold.

In total, 666 healthy bone marrow donors made up the cohort. Cohort members were all nominally healthy when sampled, although unrecorded immune exposures were likely present. The donor tested CMV seronegative and was one of the 352 seronegative cohort members. A peripheral blood sample was provided by each donor, and peripheral blood mononuclear cells were used for TCR beta sequencing. The Qiagen DNeasy Blood Extraction Kit was used to extract genomic DNA from the blood cell samples. Its CDR3 holds 14 amino acids, cysteine through phenylalanine. The sequence is cut down to CDR3 DNA, 42 bases in frame from base 1. The germline V and J ends show losses of 6 bases and 8 bases respectively, and no gene match explains 9 bases of the junction. CDR1 and CDR2 (SQVTM, ANQGSEA) derive from the germline V gene. Concerning this clone: The antigen it binds to is not known. No base qualities exist here, and no much larger clone lies one base off it.

The library was made by the immunoSEQ multiplex PCR assay. For the multiplex PCR, a mixture combining 60 forward primers for TCR Vbeta segments and 13 reverse primers for TCR Jbeta segments was used. The CDR3 region of rearranged TCR beta genes was amplified from genomic DNA with a multiplex PCR assay. Amplified TCR beta libraries were sequenced as 87-base-pair reads on the Illumina HiSeq System. The study's processing was this. A later analysis tallied about 77 million unique TCR beta chains across the 650 to 750 repertoires, and 10 million to 11 million of those chains were shared by two or more donors. Raw reads were error-corrected and collapsed into unique sequences by a nearest-neighbor algorithm in which closely related sequences were merged to remove PCR and sequencing errors. CDR3 sequences were aligned to IMGT reference sequences to assign V, D and J gene segments. For a sequence to be retained, a match of at least six nucleotides to both a V gene segment and a J gene segment was required. A rearrangement was called productive if the CDR3 had no stop codons and remained in frame with V and J, and every other rearrangement was called non-productive. Following IMGT convention, CDR3 was defined as the stretch from the second conserved V-encoded cysteine up to the conserved J-encoded phenylalanine. In an earlier analysis of 550 to 650 of the donors, sequences lacking an unambiguous match to a single V gene segment were excluded. An earlier analysis of a few hundred of the donors called V segments functional above 56.7% productive rearrangements and segregating when the between-donor standard deviation exceeded 5%. A statistical classification framework was developed to diagnose cytomegalovirus status using the catalog of TCR beta chain sequences. V and J gene assignment, in a later analysis, came from comparing TCR nucleotide sequences with IMGT/GENE-DB human TR gene sequences. In a later analysis, CDR3 sequences and most-parsimonious VDJ recombination scenarios were assigned using the TCRdist pipeline. In a later analysis, every TCR beta chain was defined by the combination of its CDR3 amino acid sequence and its V-gene family, and reads without a unique V-gene family were dropped. A later analysis removed roughly 590 highly shared, low-generation-probability nucleotide sequences to deal with suspected cross-contamination and a sequencing artifact. A later analysis calculated a clonal expansion index for each public chain from normalized within-repertoire ranks of inferred template counts. Generation probabilities in a later analysis came from a VDJ recombination model fitted to out-of-frame rearrangements, and those results were checked against IGoR. In a later analysis, hypergeometric tests were used to score TCR-TCR, TCR-HLA and TCR-CMV co-occurrence, with a repertoire-size bias correction applied to TCR pairs. A later analysis estimated false discovery rates by permuting HLA or CMV assignments 20 times. In a later analysis, co-occurring TCRs were grouped using DBSCAN, and TCRdist sequence similarity was added for clustering within HLA-allele-positive subsets. For co-occurrence clustering, repertoires with fewer than 30,000 or more than 120,000 public chains were excluded, along with five repertoires with anomalous nucleotide sharing. TCRdb mirrors the immuneACCESS table, restricted to in-frame sequences. Some clones are absent from its copies; in checked studies, under half trace to an unresolved V gene, and the reason for the others is unknown. V and J calls plus clone size are reproduced from that table; the DNA served to infer D and trimming. A total of about 160,000 clones appear in this sample, about four fifths of them only once. The ten most abundant clones make up around 13% of the sample.

This receptor was identified in a woman in her fifties or sixties in good health and CMV-seronegative. The rearranged chain carries TRBV29-1 and TRBJ2-1; 11 central bases correspond to TRBD2. Material: PBMCs. The CDR3 amino acid sequence is: CSVETSGMGDEQFF. At the DNA level, the sequence is TGCAGCGTGGAGACTAGCGGGATGGGGGATGAGCAGTTCTTC.